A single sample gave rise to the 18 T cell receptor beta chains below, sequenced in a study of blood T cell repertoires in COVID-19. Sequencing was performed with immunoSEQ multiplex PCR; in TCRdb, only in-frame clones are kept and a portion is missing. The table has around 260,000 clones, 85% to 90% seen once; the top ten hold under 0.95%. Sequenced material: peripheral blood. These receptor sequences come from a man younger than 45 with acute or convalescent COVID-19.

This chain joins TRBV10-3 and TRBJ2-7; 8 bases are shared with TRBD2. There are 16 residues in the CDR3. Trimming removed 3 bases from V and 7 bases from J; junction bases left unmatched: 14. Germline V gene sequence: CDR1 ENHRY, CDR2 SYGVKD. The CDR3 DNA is TGTGCCATCAGTGACCCCAATTTGCGGGAGGTGTGGGAGCAGTACTTC. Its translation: CAISDPNLREVWEQYF.

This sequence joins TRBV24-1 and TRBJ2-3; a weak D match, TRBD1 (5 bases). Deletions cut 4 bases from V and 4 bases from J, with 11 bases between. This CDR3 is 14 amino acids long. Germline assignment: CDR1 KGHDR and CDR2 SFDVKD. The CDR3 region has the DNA TGTGCCACCAGTGAGCGGTGGGGCTCAGATACGCAGTATTTT. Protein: CATSERWGSDTQYF.

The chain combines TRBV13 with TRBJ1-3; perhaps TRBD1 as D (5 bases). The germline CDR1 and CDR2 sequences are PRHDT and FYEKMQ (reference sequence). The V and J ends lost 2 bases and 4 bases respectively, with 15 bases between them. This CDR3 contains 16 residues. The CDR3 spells CASSLRTGAGGNTIYF. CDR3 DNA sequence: TGTGCCAGCAGCTTACGAACAGGTGCCGGGGGAAACACCATATATTTT.

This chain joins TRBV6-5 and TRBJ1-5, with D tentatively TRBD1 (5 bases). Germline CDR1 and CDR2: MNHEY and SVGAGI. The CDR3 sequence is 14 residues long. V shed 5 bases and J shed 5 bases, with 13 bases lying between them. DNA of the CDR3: TGTGCCAGCAGTCCCGGGGGAGACCATCAGCCCCAGCATTTT. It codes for CASSPGGDHQPQHF.

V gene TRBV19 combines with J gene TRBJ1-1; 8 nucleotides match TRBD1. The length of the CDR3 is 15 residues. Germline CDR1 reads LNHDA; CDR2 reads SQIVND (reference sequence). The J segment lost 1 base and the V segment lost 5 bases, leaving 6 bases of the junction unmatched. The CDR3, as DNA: TGTGCCAGTAGTCCCGGACAGGGTCGGAACACTGAAGCTTTCTTT. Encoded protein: CASSPGQGRNTEAFF. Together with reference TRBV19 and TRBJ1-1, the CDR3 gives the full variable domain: DGGITQSPKYLFRKEGQNVTLSCEQNLNHDAMYWYRQDPGQGLRLIYYSQIVNDFQKGDIAEGYSVSREKKESFPLTVTSAQKNPTAFYLCASSPGQGRNTEAFFGQGTRLTVV.

CDR3: CATSDSINGRYNEQFF. The CDR3, as DNA: TGTGCCACCAGTGATTCGATCAACGGGAGATACAATGAGCAGTTCTTC. V is TRBV24-1 and J is TRBJ2-1; D might be TRBD2 (6 bases). CDR1 and CDR2 (germline): KGHDR, SFDVKD. Trimming stripped 2 bases from V and 4 bases from J, with 14 bases between. The CDR3 extends over 16 amino acids.

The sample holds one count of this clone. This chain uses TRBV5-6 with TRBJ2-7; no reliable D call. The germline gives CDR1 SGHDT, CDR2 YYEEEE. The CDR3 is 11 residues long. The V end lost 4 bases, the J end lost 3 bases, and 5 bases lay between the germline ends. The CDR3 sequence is CASSQHYEQYF. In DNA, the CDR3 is TGTGCCAGCAGCCAACACTACGAGCAGTACTTC. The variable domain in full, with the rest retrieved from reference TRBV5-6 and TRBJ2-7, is DAGVTQSPTHLIKTRGQQVTLRCSPKSGHDTVSWYQQALGQGPQFIFQYYEEEERQRGNFPDRFSGHQFPNYSSELNVNALLLGDSALYLCASSQHYEQYFGPGTRLTVT.

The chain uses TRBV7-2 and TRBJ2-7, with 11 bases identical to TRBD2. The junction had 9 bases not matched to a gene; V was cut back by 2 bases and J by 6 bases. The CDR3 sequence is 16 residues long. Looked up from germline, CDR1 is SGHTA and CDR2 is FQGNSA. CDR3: CASSLNPSGGRVEQYF. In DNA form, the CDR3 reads TGTGCCAGCAGCTTAAACCCTAGCGGGGGGCGGGTCGAGCAGTACTTC.

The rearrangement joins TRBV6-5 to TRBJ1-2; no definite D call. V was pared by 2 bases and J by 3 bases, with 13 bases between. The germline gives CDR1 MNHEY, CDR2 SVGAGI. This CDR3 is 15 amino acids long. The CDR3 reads CASSYTSLHHYGYTF. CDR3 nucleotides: TGTGCCAGCAGTTACACCTCTTTACACCACTATGGCTACACCTTC.

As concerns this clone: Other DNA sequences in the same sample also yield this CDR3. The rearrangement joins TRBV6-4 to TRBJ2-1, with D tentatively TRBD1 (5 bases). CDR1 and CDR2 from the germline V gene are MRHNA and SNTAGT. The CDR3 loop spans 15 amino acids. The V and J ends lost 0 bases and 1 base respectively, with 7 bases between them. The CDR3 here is CASSDSAGSYNEQFF. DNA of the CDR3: TGTGCCAGCAGTGACTCAGCAGGGTCCTACAATGAGCAGTTCTTC.

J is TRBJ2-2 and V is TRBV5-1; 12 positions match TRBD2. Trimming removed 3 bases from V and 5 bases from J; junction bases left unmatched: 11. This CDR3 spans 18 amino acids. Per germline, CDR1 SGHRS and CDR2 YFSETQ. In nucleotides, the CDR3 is TGCGCCAGCAGCTCCTCGACTAGCGGGAGTATTGGGACCGGGGAGCTGTTTTTT. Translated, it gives CASSSSTSGSIGTGELFF.

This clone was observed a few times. The CDR3 reads CASSQAVSSYNEQFF. In DNA, the CDR3 is TGCGCCAGCAGCCAAGCCGTCAGCTCCTACAATGAGCAGTTCTTC. This rearrangement joins TRBV4-1 to TRBJ2-1, with D unclear. This CDR3 contains 15 residues. Germline V gene lookup returns CDR1 MGHRA and CDR2 YSYEKL. The germline V and J ends were trimmed by 1 base and 0 bases, with 7 bases remaining between them.

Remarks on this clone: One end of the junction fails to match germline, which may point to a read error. CDR3 loop: CASSSIAGGPRETQYF. In DNA, the CDR3 is TGTGCTAGCAGCTCCATCGCGGGGGGGCCAAGAGAGACCCAGTACTTC. This chain links TRBV7-7 with TRBJ2-5; 9 bases are a match to TRBD2. The CDR3 sequence is 16 residues long. Germline CDR1 SSHAT, CDR2 FNYEAQ (reference sequence).

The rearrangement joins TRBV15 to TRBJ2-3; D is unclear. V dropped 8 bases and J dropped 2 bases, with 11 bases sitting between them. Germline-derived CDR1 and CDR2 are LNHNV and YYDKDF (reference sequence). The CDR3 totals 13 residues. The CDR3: CATAGYNTDTQYF. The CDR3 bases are TGTGCCACCGCCGGGTATAACACAGATACGCAGTATTTT.

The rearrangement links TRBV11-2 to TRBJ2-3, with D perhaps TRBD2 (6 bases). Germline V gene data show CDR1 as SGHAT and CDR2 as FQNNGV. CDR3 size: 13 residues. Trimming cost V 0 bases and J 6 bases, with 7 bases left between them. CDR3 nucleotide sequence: TGTGCCAGCAGCTTAGATCTAGCGGATACGCAGTATTTT. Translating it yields CASSLDLADTQYF.

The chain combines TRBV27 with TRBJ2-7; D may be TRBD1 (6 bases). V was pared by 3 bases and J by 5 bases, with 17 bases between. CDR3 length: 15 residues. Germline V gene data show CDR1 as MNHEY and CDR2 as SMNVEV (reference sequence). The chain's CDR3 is CASSFLTGPPHEQYF. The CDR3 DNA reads TGTGCCAGCAGTTTTCTGACAGGCCCGCCGCACGAGCAGTACTTC.

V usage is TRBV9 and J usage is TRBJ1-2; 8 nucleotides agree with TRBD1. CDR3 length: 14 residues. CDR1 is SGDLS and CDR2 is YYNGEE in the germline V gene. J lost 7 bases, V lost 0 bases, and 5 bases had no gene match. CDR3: CASSVGSGGRGYTF. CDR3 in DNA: TGTGCCAGCAGCGTAGGGTCAGGGGGCCGTGGCTACACCTTC.

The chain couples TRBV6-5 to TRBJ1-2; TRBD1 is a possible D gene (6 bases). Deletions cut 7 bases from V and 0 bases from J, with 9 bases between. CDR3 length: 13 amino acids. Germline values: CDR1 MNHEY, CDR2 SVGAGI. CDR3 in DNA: TGTGCCAGCACCAGGACAGCTAACTATGGCTACACCTTC. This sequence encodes CASTRTANYGYTF.